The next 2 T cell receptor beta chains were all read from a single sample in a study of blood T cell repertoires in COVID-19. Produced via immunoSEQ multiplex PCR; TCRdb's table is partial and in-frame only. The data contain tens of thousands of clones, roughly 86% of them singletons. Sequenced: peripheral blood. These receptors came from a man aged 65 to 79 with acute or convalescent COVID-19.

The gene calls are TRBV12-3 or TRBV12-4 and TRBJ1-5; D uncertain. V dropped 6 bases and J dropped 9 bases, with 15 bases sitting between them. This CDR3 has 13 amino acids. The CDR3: CASRSKNSRPQHF. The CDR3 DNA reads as TGTGCCAGCAGGTCTAAAAACTCACGGCCCCAGCATTTT.

CDR3 region: CASSPPGKDWAEAFF. DNA of the CDR3: TGTGCCAGCAGTCCGCCAGGGAAAGATTGGGCTGAAGCTTTCTTT. This sequence joins TRBV6-5 and TRBJ1-1, with D tentatively TRBD1 (5 bases). The CDR3 is 15 amino acids. Germline V gene data show CDR1 as MNHEY and CDR2 as SVGAGI. V dropped 5 bases and J dropped 6 bases, with 19 bases sitting between them.